This T cell receptor beta chain was captured by sequencing in a study of shared clonotypes between healthy human individuals. Sorted subsets were amplified in replicate PCRs using around 0.2 ug DNA, about 30,000 T cell genomes. Sequencing was performed with immunoSEQ multiplex PCR; in TCRdb, only in-frame clones are kept and a portion is missing. The sample lists some 1 million clones, approximately 76% occurring once. Germline V gene data show CDR1 as SEHNR and CDR2 as FQNEAQ (reference sequence). V dropped 5 bases and J dropped 1 base, with 8 bases sitting between them. CDR3 length: 13 residues. As concerns this clone: Its antigen is not identified.

Overall study results and limits: The naive CD4 repertoires of several donors were compared, and approximately 5% of clonotypes were shared.

The receptor's source is a man between 18 and 29 years old in good health. The rearrangement joins TRBV7-9 to TRBJ1-1, with D unresolved. The material sequenced was memory CD4+ T cells sorted from blood. Sample subset: CD45RA-negative fraction. CDR3 nucleotide sequence: TGTGCCAGCAGCCCTCCCGGGAACACTGAAGCTTTCTTT. This gives the protein CASSPPGNTEAFF.